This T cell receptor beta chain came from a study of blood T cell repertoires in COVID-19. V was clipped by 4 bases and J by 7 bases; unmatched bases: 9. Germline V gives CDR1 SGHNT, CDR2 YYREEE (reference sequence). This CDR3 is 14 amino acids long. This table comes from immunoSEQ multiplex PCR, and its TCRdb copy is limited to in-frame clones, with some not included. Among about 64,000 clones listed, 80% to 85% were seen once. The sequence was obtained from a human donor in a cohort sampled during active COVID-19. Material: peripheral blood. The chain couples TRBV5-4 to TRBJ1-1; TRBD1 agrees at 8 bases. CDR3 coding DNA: TGTGCCAGCAGCCCAACGGTAGACAGGGGTGAAGCTTTCTTT. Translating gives CASSPTVDRGEAFF.